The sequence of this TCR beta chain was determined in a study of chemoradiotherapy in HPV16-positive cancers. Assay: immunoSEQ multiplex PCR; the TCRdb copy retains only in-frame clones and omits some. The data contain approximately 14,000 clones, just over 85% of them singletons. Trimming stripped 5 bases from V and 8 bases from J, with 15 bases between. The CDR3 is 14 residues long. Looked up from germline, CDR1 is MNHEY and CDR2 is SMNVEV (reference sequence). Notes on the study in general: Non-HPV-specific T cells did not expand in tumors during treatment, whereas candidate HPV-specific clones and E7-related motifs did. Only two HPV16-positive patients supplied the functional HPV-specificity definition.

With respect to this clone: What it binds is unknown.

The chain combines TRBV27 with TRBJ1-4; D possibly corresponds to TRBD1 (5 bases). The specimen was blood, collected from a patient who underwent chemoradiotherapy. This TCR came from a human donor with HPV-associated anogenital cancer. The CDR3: CASSRGGEGEKLFF. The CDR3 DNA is TGTGCCAGCAGTCGCGGGGGAGAGGGCGAAAAACTGTTTTTT.